Presented here are 30 T cell receptor beta chains from one specimen sequenced in a study of early T cells in non-severe SARS-CoV-2 infection. A single record per CDR3 protein comes from TCRdb applying MiXCR to the 5' RACE reads. The table includes around 80,000 distinct CDR3 sequences, over 9.5% detected once. The sequencing sample was made of whole blood. The receptor set was obtained from an adult who was a healthcare worker with PCR-confirmed SARS-CoV-2 infection or an uninfected control (not recorded which).

This clonotype came up a few times. The rearrangement links TRBV5-1 to TRBJ2-1, with 8 bases matching TRBD1. V trimming: 3 bases; J trimming: 6 bases; junction bases outside the gene matches: 5. There are 14 residues in the CDR3. The germline V gene has CDR1 SGHRS and CDR2 YFSETQ. CDR3 in DNA: TGCGCCAGCAGCTATCGACAGGGGCCCAATGAGCAGTTCTTC. It specifies CASSYRQGPNEQFF.

The table lists this clonotype with many counts. The chain combines TRBV3-1 with TRBJ2-4, with no clear D. Germline V gene lookup returns CDR1 LGHDT and CDR2 YNNKEL (reference sequence). The V end lost 0 bases, the J end lost 0 bases, and 9 bases lay between the germline ends. The CDR3 consists of 16 residues. CDR3 protein: CASSQDVHLAKNIQYF. The CDR3 DNA sequence: TGTGCCAGCAGCCAAGACGTGCACTTAGCCAAAAACATTCAGTACTTC.

The genes are TRBV5-1 and TRBJ2-7; 9 bases match TRBD2. V trimming: 2 bases; J trimming: 1 base; junction bases outside the gene matches: 7. The V gene's germline CDR1 is SGHRS and CDR2 YFSETQ. This CDR3 comprises 16 residues. DNA of the CDR3: TGCGCCAGCAGCTTCTCGACTAGCGGAGGGTCCTACGAGCAGTACTTC. Translating it yields CASSFSTSGGSYEQYF.

The V call is TRBV20-1, the J call TRBJ2-1, with 8 bases lining up with TRBD2. V dropped 3 bases and J dropped 9; count of bases not matched to a gene: 4. This CDR3 spans 12 amino acids. Germline V lookup: CDR1 DFQATT, CDR2 SNEGSKA (reference sequence). The CDR3, as DNA: TGCAGTGCTAGCGGGAGGGCCACTGAGCAGTTCTTC. Translation: CSASGRATEQFF.

Ten or more counts support this clonotype. This chain links TRBV24-1 with TRBJ1-5; weak D call: TRBD1 (5 bases). The V gene lost 5 bases and the J gene lost 0 bases, with 16 bases spanning the gap. This CDR3 region has 17 residues. Germline V lookup: CDR1 KGHDR, CDR2 SFDVKD. The CDR3 DNA reads as TGTGCCACCAGTGGATCTGAGGGGCTCAATAGCAATCAGCCCCAGCATTTT. Protein sequence: CATSGSEGLNSNQPQHF.

This clonotype has at least ten counts. The chain is built from TRBV6-1 and TRBJ1-1, with D perhaps TRBD1 (6 bases). CDR3 length: 16 residues. Trimming shortened V by 0 bases and J by 0 bases, and 11 bases separated the two germline ends. Looked up from germline, CDR1 is MNHNS and CDR2 is SASEGT. The DNA of the CDR3 is TGTGCCAGCAGTGAAGCGGGGTACAGGGTGAACACTGAAGCTTTCTTT. Amino acid sequence: CASSEAGYRVNTEAFF.

A few counts support this clonotype. This rearrangement joins TRBV11-2 to TRBJ1-4, with a possible D match to TRBD1 (5 bases). The ends were cut back, 3 bases at V and 4 bases at J, with 12 bases in the middle. Germline lookup yields CDR1 SGHAT and CDR2 FQNNGV. This CDR3 spans 15 amino acids. The CDR3 sequence: CASSLYGGDNEKLFF. Here the CDR3 DNA reads TGTGCCAGCAGCTTGTACGGAGGGGATAATGAAAAACTGTTTTTT. Based on the CDR3 plus reference TRBV11-2 and TRBJ1-4, the full variable domain is EAGVAQSPRYKIIEKRQSVAFWCNPISGHATLYWYQQILGQGPKLLIQFQNNGVVDDSQLPKDRFSAERLKGVDSTLKIQPAKLEDSAVYLCASSLYGGDNEKLFFGSGTQLSVL.

In its sample, this clonotype was seen a few times. The chain has TRBV5-1 and TRBJ2-5; perhaps D is TRBD1 or TRBD2 (5 bases each). The germline gives CDR1 SGHRS, CDR2 YFSETQ. Between the trimmed V and J ends, which lost 5 bases and 5 bases, there was a span of 10 bases. The CDR3 loop spans 12 amino acids. The CDR3 here is CASRSGTETQYF. The CDR3 DNA is TGCGCCAGCAGAAGTGGGACCGAGACCCAGTACTTC.

The genes are TRBV10-3 and TRBJ2-1, with 13 bases that match TRBD2. The CDR3 loop spans 15 amino acids. J was trimmed by 7 bases and V by 6 bases; bases with no gene match: 6. Looked up from germline, CDR1 is ENHRY and CDR2 is SYGVKD. For the CDR3, the DNA is TGTGCCATCAGAGGACTAGCGGGAGAGAGGAATGAGCAGTTCTTC. This codes for CAIRGLAGERNEQFF.

This clonotype was detected a few times. The gene calls are TRBV29-1 and TRBJ2-7, with unresolved D. Deletions cut 0 bases from V and 1 base from J, with 4 bases between. Germline V CDR1 and CDR2: SQVTM, ANQGSEA. The CDR3 spans 12 residues. The CDR3 DNA sequence: TGCAGCGTTGAAGAAGAATCCTACGAGCAGTACTTC. It translates to CSVEEESYEQYF.

The rearrangement joins TRBV28 to TRBJ2-1, with unresolved D. The CDR3 is 12 amino acids. CDR1 and CDR2 from the germline V gene are MDHEN and SYDVKM. V lost 6 bases to trimming and J lost 5 bases, with 8 bases between them. CDR3 nucleotides: TGTGCCAGCAGCCTTAAACACAATGAGCAGTTCTTC. It yields the protein CASSLKHNEQFF.

The rearrangement links TRBV7-9 to TRBJ2-1, with 8 bases aligning to TRBD2. The CDR3 is 16 amino acids. The V gene end was trimmed by 1 base and the J gene end by 2 bases; junction bases not matched to a gene: 4. Germline assignment: CDR1 SEHNR and CDR2 FQNEAQ (reference sequence). The CDR3 DNA follows: TGTGCCAGCAGCTTAGGGGCTAGCGGGCCCTACAATGAGCAGTTCTTC. This encodes CASSLGASGPYNEQFF.

CDR3 in amino acids: CASSPDRGPGNEKLFF. The CDR3 DNA reads TGTGCCAGCAGCCCCGACAGGGGGCCGGGTAATGAAAAACTGTTTTTT. This chain joins TRBV3-1 and TRBJ1-4; 10 bases are a match to TRBD1. V shed 4 bases and J 4 bases; nucleotides not matched to a gene: 6. Per germline, CDR1 LGHDT and CDR2 YNNKEL (reference sequence). The CDR3 totals 16 residues.

The chain carries TRBV7-3 and TRBJ2-5, with D possibly being TRBD1 or TRBD2 (5 bases each). CDR1 and CDR2 (germline): SGHTA, FQGTGA. V lost 4 bases, J lost 1 base, and 10 bases lay in between. This CDR3 region has 14 residues. The CDR3 DNA is TGTGCCAGCAGCTCCGCCGGGACCCAAGAGACCCAGTACTTC. Residues: CASSSAGTQETQYF. Looking up the rest from reference TRBV7-3 and TRBJ2-5 gives the full variable domain: GAGVSQTPSNKVTEKGKYVELRCDPISGHTALYWYRQSLGQGPEFLIYFQGTGAADDSGLPNDRFFAVRPEGSVSTLKIQRTERGDSAVYLCASSSAGTQETQYFGPGTRLLVL.

This clonotype showed up just once. The chain combines TRBV10-1 with TRBJ2-5; the match to TRBD2 covers 8 bases. Germline CDR1 reads WNHNN; CDR2 reads SYGVQD (reference sequence). The CDR3 is made up of 15 amino acids. V gave up 4 bases and J gave up 1 base; unmatched junction bases: 5. CDR3 protein: CASSAGGRPQETQYF. The CDR3 DNA reads as TGCGCCAGCAGTGCGGGCGGGAGGCCCCAAGAGACCCAGTACTTC.

The gene calls are TRBV28 and TRBJ2-1; 8 bases map to TRBD2. CDR1 and CDR2 (germline): MDHEN, SYDVKM. The CDR3 consists of 15 residues. With 5 bases clipped from V and 2 bases from J, the junction kept 5 bases outside the gene matches. The CDR3 loop is CASSHGLAPYNEQFF. CDR3 bases: TGTGCCAGCAGTCATGGACTAGCCCCCTACAATGAGCAGTTCTTC.

The chain is built from TRBV27 and TRBJ1-5; possibly TRBD1 for D (6 bases). The CDR3 loop spans 15 amino acids. Germline CDR1 is MNHEY and CDR2 is SMNVEV (reference sequence). The V end was cut by 3 bases, the J end by 12 bases, with 21 bases between. The CDR3 DNA follows: TGTGCCAGCAGTTTCTTGGGACACCAATTTAGGGTCCAGCATTTT. It is translated as CASSFLGHQFRVQHF.

The chain couples TRBV2 to TRBJ1-4, with D possibly being TRBD1 (6 bases). CDR3 length: 13 amino acids. Germline assignment: CDR1 SNHLY and CDR2 FYNNEI. The CDR3 nucleotides are TGTGCTGCCGCGGCTGGGGGGCATGAAAAACTGTTTTTT. This sequence encodes CAAAAGGHEKLFF. Together with reference TRBV2 and TRBJ1-4, the CDR3 gives the full variable domain: EPEVTQTPSHQVTQMGQEVILRCVPISNHLYFYWYRQILGQKVEFLVSFYNNEISEKSEIFDDQFSVERPDGSNFTLKIRSTKLEDSAMYFCAAAAGGHEKLFFGSGTQLSVL.

Here the CDR3 DNA reads TGTGCCATCAGCAGGGGACAGGGCGGGTTACAAGAGACCCAGTACTTC. As protein: CAISRGQGGLQETQYF. The genes are TRBV10-3 and TRBJ2-5; 9 nucleotides align to TRBD1. The trim removed 6 bases at V and 2 bases at J, leaving 10 bases unmatched. Germline V gene data show CDR1 as ENHRY and CDR2 as SYGVKD. The CDR3 loop spans 16 amino acids.

The rearrangement uses TRBV3-1 and TRBJ2-1; 10 bases are a match to TRBD2. V lost 1 base to trimming and J lost 5 bases; unmatched junction nucleotides: 8. The CDR3 length is 17 residues. The germline gives CDR1 LGHDT, CDR2 YNNKEL (reference sequence). The CDR3 bases are TGTGCCAGCAGCCAAGTTCCGCTAGCGGGAGTCAACAATGAGCAGTTCTTC. This gives the protein CASSQVPLAGVNNEQFF.

Worth noting for this clonotype: A much larger clone differs by one base, so this may be a read error. The gene calls are TRBV29-1 and TRBJ2-7, with 9 bases that match TRBD1. CDR1 and CDR2 from the germline V gene are SQVTM and ANQGSEA. This CDR3 spans 16 amino acids. The CDR3 nucleotides are TGCAGCGTTTTGGGCCCCGGGACAGGGCTCTCCTACCAGCAGTACTTC. As protein: CSVLGPGTGLSYQQYF.

This clonotype was detected only a few times. The chain employs TRBV12-3 or TRBV12-4 and TRBJ2-1; 9 nucleotides agree with TRBD2. Trimming at V came to 5 bases and at J to 3 bases, leaving 11 bases not matched to a gene. This CDR3 is 17 amino acids long. CDR3 in amino acids: CASSGLAGEGVYNEQFF. CDR3 bases: TGTGCCAGCAGTGGGTTAGCGGGAGAGGGGGTCTACAATGAGCAGTTCTTC.

This clonotype occurred many times. The rearrangement links TRBV6-5 to TRBJ2-7, with 11 bases identical to TRBD1. This CDR3 region has 16 residues. V shed 2 bases and J 4 bases; nucleotides not matched to a gene: 7. CDR1 and CDR2 (germline): MNHEY, SVGAGI. The CDR3 nucleotides are TGTGCCAGCAGTTACGGCGGACAGGGGGCGGGGTACGAGCAGTACTTC. Protein product: CASSYGGQGAGYEQYF.

Concerning this clonotype: One end of the junction is discordant with germline, which a read error may explain. The chain couples TRBV28 to TRBJ2-7, with 8 bases identical to TRBD2. Germline loops: CDR1 MDHEN, CDR2 SYDVKM. The CDR3 contains 14 residues. Written as DNA, the CDR3 is TGTGCCAGCAGTTCAACGGGGGGGGCCTACCAGCAGTACTTC. It specifies CASSSTGGAYQQYF.

This clonotype showed up many times. The chain links TRBV5-1 to TRBJ2-3; D is ambiguous. V gave up 0 bases and J gave up 12 bases, with 11 bases separating them. Germline V gene sequence: CDR1 SGHRS, CDR2 YFSETQ. The CDR3 sequence is 12 residues long. The CDR3 region is CASSLDASVQYF. As DNA, the CDR3 is TGCGCCAGCAGCTTGGATGCAAGCGTACAGTATTTT.

This CDR3 reads CASRTTGGAWETQYF. CDR3 DNA: TGTGCCAGCAGGACGACAGGGGGCGCGTGGGAGACCCAGTACTTC. The chain recombines TRBV5-4 with TRBJ2-5, with 10 bases lining up with TRBD1. The CDR3 is 15 residues long. CDR1 is SGHNT and CDR2 is YYREEE in the germline V gene (reference sequence). V shed 5 bases, J shed 5 bases, and the junction held 9 bases outside the gene matches. Looking up the rest from reference TRBV5-4 and TRBJ2-5 gives the full variable domain: ETGVTQSPTHLIKTRGQQVTLRCSSQSGHNTVSWYQQALGQGPQFIFQYYREEENGRGNFPPRFSGLQFPNYSSELNVNALELDDSALYLCASRTTGGAWETQYFGPGTRLLVL.

The genes are TRBV18 and TRBJ1-2; D unresolved. Germline CDR1 and CDR2: KGHSH and LQKENI. Trimming took off 6 bases at V and 4 bases at J, with 15 bases between the two ends. The CDR3 contains 14 residues. CDR3 nucleotide sequence: TGTGCCAGCTCGTCCGGGATCCGGAGCTATGGCTACACCTTC. Translation gives CASSSGIRSYGYTF. Drawing the rest from reference TRBV18 and TRBJ1-2, the complete variable domain is NAGVMQNPRHLVRRRGQEARLRCSPMKGHSHVYWYRQLPEEGLKFMVYLQKENIIDESGMPKERFSAEFPKEGPSILRIQQVVRGDSAAYFCASSSGIRSYGYTFGSGTRLTVV.

This clonotype was picked up a small number of times. The chain is built from TRBV7-2 and TRBJ2-7; 9 bases match TRBD1. Trimming at V came to 5 bases and at J to 1 base, leaving 3 bases not matched to a gene. CDR1 and CDR2 (germline): SGHTA, FQGNSA. This CDR3 is 14 amino acids long. The CDR3 DNA reads as TGTGCCAGCAGCCTGGACAGGGGTTCCTACGAGCAGTACTTC. It specifies CASSLDRGSYEQYF. Filled out from reference TRBV7-2 and TRBJ2-7, the complete variable domain reads GAGVSQSPSNKVTEKGKDVELRCDPISGHTALYWYRQSLGQGLEFLIYFQGNSAPDKSGLPSDRFSAERTGGSVSTLTIQRTQQEDSAVYLCASSLDRGSYEQYFGPGTRLTVT.

The chain joins TRBV11-2 to TRBJ2-7; D might be TRBD1 (6 bases). V gave up 5 bases and J gave up 12 bases, with 17 bases separating them. This CDR3 spans 12 amino acids. In germline, CDR1 is SGHAT, CDR2 FQNNGV. This CDR3 is CASSGRDTLPYF. In DNA, the CDR3 is TGTGCCAGCAGCGGACGGGACACCCTTCCGTACTTC. Supplemented by reference TRBV11-2 and TRBJ2-7, the full variable domain reads EAGVAQSPRYKIIEKRQSVAFWCNPISGHATLYWYQQILGQGPKLLIQFQNNGVVDDSQLPKDRFSAERLKGVDSTLKIQPAKLEDSAVYLCASSGRDTLPYFGPGTRLTVT.

The genes are TRBV29-1 and TRBJ2-1; the match to TRBD2 covers 7 bases. Germline CDR1 is SQVTM and CDR2 is ANQGSEA. CDR3 size: 13 residues. V shed 3 bases, J shed 4 bases, and the junction held 3 bases outside the gene matches. The CDR3 spells CSVEGGEYNEQFF. CDR3 DNA sequence: TGCAGCGTTGAGGGGGGGGAATACAATGAGCAGTTCTTC.